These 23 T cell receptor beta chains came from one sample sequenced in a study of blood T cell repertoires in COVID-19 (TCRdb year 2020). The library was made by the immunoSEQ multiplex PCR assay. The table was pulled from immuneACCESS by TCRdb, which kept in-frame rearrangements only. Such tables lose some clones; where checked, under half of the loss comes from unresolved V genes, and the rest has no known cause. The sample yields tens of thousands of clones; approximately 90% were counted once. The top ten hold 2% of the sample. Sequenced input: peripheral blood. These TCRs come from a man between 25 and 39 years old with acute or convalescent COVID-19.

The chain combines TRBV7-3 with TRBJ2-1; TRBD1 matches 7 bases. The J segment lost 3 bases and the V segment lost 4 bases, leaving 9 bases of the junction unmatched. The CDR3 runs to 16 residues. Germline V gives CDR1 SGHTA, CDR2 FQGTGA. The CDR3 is CASSSRTGNNYNEQFF. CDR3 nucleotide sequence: TGTGCCAGCAGCTCGAGGACAGGTAACAACTACAATGAGCAGTTCTTC.

The DNA for the CDR3 is TGCGCCAGCAGCAAGACCGGACAGGCTACCTATGGCTACACCTTC. Translated: CASSKTGQATYGYTF. The rearrangement joins TRBV4-1 to TRBJ1-2; 7 bases match TRBD1. V dropped 5 bases and J dropped 4; count of bases not matched to a gene: 10. Germline V lookup: CDR1 MGHRA, CDR2 YSYEKL. The CDR3 has 15 amino acids.

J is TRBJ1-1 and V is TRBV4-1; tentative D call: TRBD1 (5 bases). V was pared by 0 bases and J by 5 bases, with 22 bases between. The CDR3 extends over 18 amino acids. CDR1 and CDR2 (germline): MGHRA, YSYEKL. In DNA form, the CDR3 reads TGCGCCAGCAGCCAAGAGATCTCAGGGTTCCCCGGGGGGACTGAAGCTTTCTTT. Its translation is CASSQEISGFPGGTEAFF.

CDR3 coding DNA: TGTGCCAGCAGCCAAGTTATCTCCAGGATGGGGGGTACGCAGTATTTT. It translates to CASSQVISRMGGTQYF. V is TRBV4-2 and J is TRBJ2-3; maybe TRBD2 (6 bases). This CDR3 comprises 16 residues. V was clipped by 1 base and J by 8 bases, with 19 bases between them. Germline CDR1 is LGHNA and CDR2 is YNFKEQ.

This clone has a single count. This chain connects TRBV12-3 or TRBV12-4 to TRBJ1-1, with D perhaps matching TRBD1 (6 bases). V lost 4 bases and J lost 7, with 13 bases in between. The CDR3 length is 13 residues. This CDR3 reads CASSSGQFVEAFF. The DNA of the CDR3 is TGTGCCAGCAGTTCCGGACAGTTCGTTGAAGCTTTCTTT.

CDR3 protein: CASSPGTSGGYGETQYF. The CDR3 nucleotides are TGTGCCAGCAGCCCAGGGACTAGCGGGGGTTATGGGGAGACCCAGTACTTC. The chain joins TRBV3-1 (or the pseudogene TRBV3-2) to TRBJ2-5, with TRBD2 matching 14 bases. The junction had 9 bases not matched to a gene; V was cut back by 4 bases and J by 5 bases. Germline CDR1 LGHDT, CDR2 YNNKEL (reference sequence). The CDR3 has 17 residues.

CDR3 region: CASSEARGYGYTF. The CDR3 DNA sequence: TGTGCCAGCAGTGAAGCAAGAGGTTATGGCTACACCTTC. The V gene is TRBV2, the J gene TRBJ1-2; D gene uncertain. The CDR3 runs 13 residues. V shed 0 bases and J shed 5 bases, with 7 bases lying between them. Germline-derived CDR1 and CDR2 are SNHLY and FYNNEI.

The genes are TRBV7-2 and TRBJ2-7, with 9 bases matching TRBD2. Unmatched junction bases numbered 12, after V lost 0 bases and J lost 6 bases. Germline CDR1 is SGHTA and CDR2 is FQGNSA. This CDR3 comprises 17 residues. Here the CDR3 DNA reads TGTGCCAGCAGCTTAGCGCTTTCATTAGCGGGAGTCAGCGAGCAGTACTTC. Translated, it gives CASSLALSLAGVSEQYF.

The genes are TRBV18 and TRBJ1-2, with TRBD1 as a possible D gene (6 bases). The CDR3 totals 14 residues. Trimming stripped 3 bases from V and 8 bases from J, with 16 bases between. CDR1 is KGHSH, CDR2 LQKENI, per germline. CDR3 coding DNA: TGTGCCAGCTCACCTATACAGGGAGTGGAGGGCTACACCTTC. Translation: CASSPIQGVEGYTF.

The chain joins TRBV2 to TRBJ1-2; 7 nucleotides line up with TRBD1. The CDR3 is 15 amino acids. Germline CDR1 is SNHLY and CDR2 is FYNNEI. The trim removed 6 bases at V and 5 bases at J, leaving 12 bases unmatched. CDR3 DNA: TGTGCCAGCAGCTGGGGGCTCAGGGGGAATTATGGCTACACCTTC. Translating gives CASSWGLRGNYGYTF. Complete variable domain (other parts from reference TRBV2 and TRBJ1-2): EPEVTQTPSHQVTQMGQEVILRCVPISNHLYFYWYRQILGQKVEFLVSFYNNEISEKSEIFDDQFSVERPDGSNFTLKIRSTKLEDSAMYFCASSWGLRGNYGYTFGSGTRLTVV.

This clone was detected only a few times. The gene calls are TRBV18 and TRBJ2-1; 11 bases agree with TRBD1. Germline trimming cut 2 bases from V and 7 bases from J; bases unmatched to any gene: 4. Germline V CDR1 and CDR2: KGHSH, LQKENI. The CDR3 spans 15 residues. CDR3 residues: CASSPGTGGMNEQFF. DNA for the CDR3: TGTGCCAGCTCACCAGGGACAGGGGGGATGAATGAGCAGTTCTTC.

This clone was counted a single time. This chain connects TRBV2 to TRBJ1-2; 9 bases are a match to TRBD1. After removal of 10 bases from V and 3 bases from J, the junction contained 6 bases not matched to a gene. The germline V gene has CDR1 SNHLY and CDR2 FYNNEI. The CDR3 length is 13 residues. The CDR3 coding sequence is TGTGCCACCAGGACAGGGGAATACTATGGCTACACCTTC. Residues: CATRTGEYYGYTF.

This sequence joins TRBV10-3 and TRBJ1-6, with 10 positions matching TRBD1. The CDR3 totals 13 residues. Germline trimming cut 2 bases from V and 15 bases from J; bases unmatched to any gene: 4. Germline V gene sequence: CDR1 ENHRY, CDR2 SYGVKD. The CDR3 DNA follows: TGTGCCATCAGTGAGCAGGACAGGGGGGTCCTCCACTTT. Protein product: CAISEQDRGVLHF.

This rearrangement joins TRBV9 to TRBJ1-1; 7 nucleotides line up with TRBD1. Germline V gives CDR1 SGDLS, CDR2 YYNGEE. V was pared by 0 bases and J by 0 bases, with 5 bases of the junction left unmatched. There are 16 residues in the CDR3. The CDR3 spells CASSVGQGGVNTEAFF. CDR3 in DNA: TGTGCCAGCAGCGTAGGACAGGGCGGGGTGAACACTGAAGCTTTCTTT.

DNA of the CDR3: TGTGCCAGCAGCAAGGTCGGTAAAGGAGGGACAGGGATATCCCTCTACGAGCAGTACTTC. Protein: CASSKVGKGGTGISLYEQYF. The chain carries TRBV7-9 and TRBJ2-7, with 9 nucleotides matching TRBD1. The CDR3 is made up of 20 amino acids. The trim removed 5 bases at V and 3 bases at J, leaving 23 bases unmatched. Germline loops: CDR1 SEHNR, CDR2 FQNEAQ (reference sequence).

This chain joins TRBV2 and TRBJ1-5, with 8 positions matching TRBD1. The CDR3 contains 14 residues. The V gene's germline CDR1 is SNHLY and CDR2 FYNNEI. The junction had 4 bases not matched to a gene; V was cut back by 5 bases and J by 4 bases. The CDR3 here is CASSQGASNQPQHF. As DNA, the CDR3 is TGTGCCAGCAGTCAGGGGGCGAGTAATCAGCCCCAGCATTTT.

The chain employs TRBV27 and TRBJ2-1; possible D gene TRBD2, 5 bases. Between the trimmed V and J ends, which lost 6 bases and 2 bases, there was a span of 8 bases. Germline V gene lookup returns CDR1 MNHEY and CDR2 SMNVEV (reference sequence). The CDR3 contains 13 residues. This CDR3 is CASSLSAYNEQFF. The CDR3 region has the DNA TGTGCCAGCAGCCTTAGCGCCTACAATGAGCAGTTCTTC.

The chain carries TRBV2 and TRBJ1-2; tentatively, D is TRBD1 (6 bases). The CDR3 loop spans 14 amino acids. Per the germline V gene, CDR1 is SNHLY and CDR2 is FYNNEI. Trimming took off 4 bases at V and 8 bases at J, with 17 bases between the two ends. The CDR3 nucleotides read TGTGCCAGCAGTGGGGGTCAGGGGCTGTGGGGCTACACCTTC. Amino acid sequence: CASSGGQGLWGYTF.

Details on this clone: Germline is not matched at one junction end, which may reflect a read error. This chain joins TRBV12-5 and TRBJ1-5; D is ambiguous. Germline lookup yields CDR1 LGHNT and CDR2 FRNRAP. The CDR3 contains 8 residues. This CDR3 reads CASGLRAF. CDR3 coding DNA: TGTGCTAGTGGTTTAAGAGCATTT.

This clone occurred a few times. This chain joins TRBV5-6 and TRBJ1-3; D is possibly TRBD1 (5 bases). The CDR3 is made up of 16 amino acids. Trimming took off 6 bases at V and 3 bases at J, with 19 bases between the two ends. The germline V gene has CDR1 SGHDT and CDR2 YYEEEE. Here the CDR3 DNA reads TGTGCCAGCACCTGGAGGGGCAGGGCCCGTGGAAACACCATATATTTT. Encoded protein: CASTWRGRARGNTIYF. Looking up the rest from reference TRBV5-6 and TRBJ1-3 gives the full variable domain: DAGVTQSPTHLIKTRGQQVTLRCSPKSGHDTVSWYQQALGQGPQFIFQYYEEEERQRGNFPDRFSGHQFPNYSSELNVNALLLGDSALYLCASTWRGRARGNTIYFGEGSWLTVV.

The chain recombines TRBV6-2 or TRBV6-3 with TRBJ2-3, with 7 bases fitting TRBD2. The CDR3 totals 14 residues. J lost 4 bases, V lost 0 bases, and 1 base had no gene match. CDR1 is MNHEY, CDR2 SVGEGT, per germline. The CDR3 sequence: CASSYSLAADTQYF. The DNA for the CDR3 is TGTGCCAGCAGTTACTCTCTAGCGGCAGATACGCAGTATTTT.

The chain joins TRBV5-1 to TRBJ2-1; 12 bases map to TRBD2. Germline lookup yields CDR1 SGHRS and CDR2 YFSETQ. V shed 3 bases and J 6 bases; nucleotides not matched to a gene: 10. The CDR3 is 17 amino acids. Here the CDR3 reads CASSWGLAGSTGNEQFF. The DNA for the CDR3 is TGCGCCAGCAGCTGGGGACTAGCGGGCTCCACGGGCAATGAGCAGTTCTTC.

CDR3 DNA sequence: TGTGCCAGCAGTTCCCCGGGGCCCCAGCATTTT. It is translated as CASSSPGPQHF. This sequence joins TRBV6-6 and TRBJ1-5; D gene unclear. The CDR3 totals 11 residues. Looked up from germline, CDR1 is MNHNY and CDR2 is SVGAGI (reference sequence). The V gene lost 4 bases and the J gene lost 9 bases, with 7 bases spanning the gap.